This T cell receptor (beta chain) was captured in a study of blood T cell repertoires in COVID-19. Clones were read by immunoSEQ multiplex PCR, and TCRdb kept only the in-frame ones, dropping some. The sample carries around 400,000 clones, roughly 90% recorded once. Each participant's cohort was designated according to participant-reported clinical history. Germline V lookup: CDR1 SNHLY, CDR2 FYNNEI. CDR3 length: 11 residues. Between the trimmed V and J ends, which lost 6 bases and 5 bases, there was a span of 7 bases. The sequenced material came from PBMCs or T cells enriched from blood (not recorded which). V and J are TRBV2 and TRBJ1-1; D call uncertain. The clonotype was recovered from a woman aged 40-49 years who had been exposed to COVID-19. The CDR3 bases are TGTGCCAGCAGCCTCGGGACTGAAGCTTTCTTT. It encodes CASSLGTEAFF.